The source of this TCR beta chain is a study of blood T cell repertoires in COVID-19. The germline gives CDR1 SGHTA, CDR2 FQGNSA. The length of the CDR3 is 13 residues. The V and J ends lost 2 bases and 7 bases, in that order; junction bases with no gene match: 3. Using immunoSEQ multiplex PCR, the repertoire was profiled, and TCRdb retains in-frame clones only, with some absent. There are approximately 330,000 clones in the sample; just over 85% occur only once, and 3.5% to 4.5% lies in the top ten. This sequence was found in a woman aged 40 to 50 with acute COVID-19. The specimen sequenced was PBMCs or T cells enriched from blood (not recorded which). The chain carries TRBV7-2 and TRBJ2-3; 7 nucleotides agree with TRBD2. CDR3 in DNA: TGTGCCAGCAGCTTACTAGCGGTAAATACGCAGTATTTT. It codes for CASSLLAVNTQYF.